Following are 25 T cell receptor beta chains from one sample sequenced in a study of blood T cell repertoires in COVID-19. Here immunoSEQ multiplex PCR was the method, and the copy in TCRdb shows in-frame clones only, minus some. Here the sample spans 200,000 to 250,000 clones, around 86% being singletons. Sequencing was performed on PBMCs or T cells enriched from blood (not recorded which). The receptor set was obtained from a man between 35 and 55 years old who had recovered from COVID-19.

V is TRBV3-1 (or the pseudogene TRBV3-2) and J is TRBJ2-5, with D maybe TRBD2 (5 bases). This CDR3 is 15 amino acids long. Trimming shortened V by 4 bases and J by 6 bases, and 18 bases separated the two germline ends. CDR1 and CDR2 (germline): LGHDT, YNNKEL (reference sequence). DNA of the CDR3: TGTGCCAGCAGCCCAAATGTCGCGGGTCGACAGACCCAGTACTTC. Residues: CASSPNVAGRQTQYF.

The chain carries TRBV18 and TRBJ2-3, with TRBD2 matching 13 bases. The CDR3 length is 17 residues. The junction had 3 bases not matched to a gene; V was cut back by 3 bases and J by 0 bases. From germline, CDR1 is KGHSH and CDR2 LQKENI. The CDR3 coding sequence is TGTGCCAGCTCACCTTCGGGACTAGCGGGGAGCACAGATACGCAGTATTTT. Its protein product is CASSPSGLAGSTDTQYF.

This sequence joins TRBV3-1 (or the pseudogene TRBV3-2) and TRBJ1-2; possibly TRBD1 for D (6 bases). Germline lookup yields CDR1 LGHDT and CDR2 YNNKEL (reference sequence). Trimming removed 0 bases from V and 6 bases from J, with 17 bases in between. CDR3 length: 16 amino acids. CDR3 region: CASSQEAFRGVNGYTF. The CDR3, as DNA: TGTGCCAGCAGCCAAGAGGCTTTCAGGGGCGTGAATGGCTACACCTTC.

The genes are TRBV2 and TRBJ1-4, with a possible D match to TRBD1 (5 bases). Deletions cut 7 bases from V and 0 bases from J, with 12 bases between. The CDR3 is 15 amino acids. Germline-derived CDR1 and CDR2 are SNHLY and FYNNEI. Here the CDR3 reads CASNGGPATNEKLFF. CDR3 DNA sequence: TGTGCCAGCAACGGGGGACCTGCAACTAATGAAAAACTGTTTTTT.

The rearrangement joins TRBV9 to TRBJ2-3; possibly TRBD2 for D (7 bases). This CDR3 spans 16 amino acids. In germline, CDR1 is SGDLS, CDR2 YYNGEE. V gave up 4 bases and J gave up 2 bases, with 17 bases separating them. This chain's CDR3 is CASSITDGGPTDTQYF. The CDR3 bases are TGTGCCAGCAGCATTACCGACGGGGGGCCCACAGATACGCAGTATTTT.

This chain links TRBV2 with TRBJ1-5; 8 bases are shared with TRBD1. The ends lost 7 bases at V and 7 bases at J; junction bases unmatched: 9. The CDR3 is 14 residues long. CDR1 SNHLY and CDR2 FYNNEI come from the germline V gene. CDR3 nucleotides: TGTGCCAGCACCTTTCAGGGGGCAGGGCAGCCCCAGCATTTT. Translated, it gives CASTFQGAGQPQHF.

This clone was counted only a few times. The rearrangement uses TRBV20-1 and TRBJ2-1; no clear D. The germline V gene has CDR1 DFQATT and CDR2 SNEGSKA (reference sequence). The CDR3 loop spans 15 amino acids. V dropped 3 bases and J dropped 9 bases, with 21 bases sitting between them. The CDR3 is CSASVAFAMVTEQFF. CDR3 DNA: TGCAGTGCTAGTGTCGCGTTTGCCATGGTTACTGAGCAGTTCTTC.

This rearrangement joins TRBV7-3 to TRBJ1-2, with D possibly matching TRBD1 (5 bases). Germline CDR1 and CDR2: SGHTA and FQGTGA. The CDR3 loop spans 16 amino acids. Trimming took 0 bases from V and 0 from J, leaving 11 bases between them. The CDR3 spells CASSLTGQGTNYGYTF. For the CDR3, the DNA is TGTGCCAGCAGCTTAACGGGGCAGGGCACTAACTATGGCTACACCTTC.

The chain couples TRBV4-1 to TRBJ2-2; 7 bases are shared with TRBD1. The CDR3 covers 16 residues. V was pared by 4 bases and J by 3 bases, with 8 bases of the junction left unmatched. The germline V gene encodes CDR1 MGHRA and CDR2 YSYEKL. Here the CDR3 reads CASSLRDRDDTGELFF. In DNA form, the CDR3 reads TGCGCCAGCAGCCTAAGAGACAGGGACGACACCGGGGAGCTGTTTTTT.

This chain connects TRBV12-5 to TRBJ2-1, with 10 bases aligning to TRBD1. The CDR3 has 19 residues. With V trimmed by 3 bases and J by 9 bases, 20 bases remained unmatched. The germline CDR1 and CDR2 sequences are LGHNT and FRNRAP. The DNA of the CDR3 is TGTGCTAGTGGTTTACCCCCGGACAGGGGGTTGAGTAGGGAAGGTGAGCAGTTCTTC. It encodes CASGLPPDRGLSREGEQFF.

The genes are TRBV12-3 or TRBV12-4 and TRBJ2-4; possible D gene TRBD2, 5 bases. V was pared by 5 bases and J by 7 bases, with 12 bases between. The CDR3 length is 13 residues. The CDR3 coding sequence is TGTGCCAGCAGTACGGGAAGAATGAACATTCAGTACTTC. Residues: CASSTGRMNIQYF.

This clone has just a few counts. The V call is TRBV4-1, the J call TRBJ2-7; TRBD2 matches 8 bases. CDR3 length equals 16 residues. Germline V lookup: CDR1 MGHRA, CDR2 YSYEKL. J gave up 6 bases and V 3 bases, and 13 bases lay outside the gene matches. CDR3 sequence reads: CASSHPPGLGVSEQYF. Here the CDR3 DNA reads TGCGCCAGCAGCCATCCACCGGGACTAGGGGTAAGCGAGCAGTACTTC.

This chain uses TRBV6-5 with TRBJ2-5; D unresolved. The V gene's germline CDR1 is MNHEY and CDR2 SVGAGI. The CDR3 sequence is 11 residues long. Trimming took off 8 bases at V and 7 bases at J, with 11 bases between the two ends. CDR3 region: CASGNGRTQYF. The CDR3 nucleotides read TGTGCCAGCGGCAATGGTCGGACCCAGTACTTC.

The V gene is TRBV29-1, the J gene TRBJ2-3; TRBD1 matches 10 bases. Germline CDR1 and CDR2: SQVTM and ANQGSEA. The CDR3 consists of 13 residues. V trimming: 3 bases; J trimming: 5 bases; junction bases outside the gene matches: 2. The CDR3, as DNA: TGCAGCGTTGATAGGGACAGGGGAGATACGCAGTATTTT. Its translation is CSVDRDRGDTQYF.

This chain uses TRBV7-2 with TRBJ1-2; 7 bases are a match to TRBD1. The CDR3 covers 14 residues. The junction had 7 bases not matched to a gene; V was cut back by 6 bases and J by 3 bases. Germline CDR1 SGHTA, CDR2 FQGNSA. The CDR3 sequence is CASRRSGQYYGYTF. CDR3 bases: TGTGCCAGCAGACGTTCGGGACAGTACTATGGCTACACCTTC.

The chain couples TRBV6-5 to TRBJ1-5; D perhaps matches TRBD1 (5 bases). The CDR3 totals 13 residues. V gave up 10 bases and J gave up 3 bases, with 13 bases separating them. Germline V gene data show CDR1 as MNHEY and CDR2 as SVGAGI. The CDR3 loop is CATRVIDNQPQHF. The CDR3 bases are TGTGCCACCAGGGTCATAGACAATCAGCCCCAGCATTTT.

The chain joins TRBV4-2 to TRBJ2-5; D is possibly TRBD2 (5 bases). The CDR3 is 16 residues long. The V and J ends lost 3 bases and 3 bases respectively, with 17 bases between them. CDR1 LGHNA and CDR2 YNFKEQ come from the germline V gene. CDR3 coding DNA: TGTGCCAGCAGCCATTTAGGAAGGACTCACGAAGAGACCCAGTACTTC. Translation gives CASSHLGRTHEETQYF.

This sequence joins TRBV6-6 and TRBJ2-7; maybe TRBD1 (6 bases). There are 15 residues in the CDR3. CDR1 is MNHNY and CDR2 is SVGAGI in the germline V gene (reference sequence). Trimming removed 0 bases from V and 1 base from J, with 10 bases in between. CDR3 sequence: CASSYSGRGSYEQYF. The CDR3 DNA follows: TGTGCCAGCAGTTACTCCGGCAGGGGTTCCTACGAGCAGTACTTC.

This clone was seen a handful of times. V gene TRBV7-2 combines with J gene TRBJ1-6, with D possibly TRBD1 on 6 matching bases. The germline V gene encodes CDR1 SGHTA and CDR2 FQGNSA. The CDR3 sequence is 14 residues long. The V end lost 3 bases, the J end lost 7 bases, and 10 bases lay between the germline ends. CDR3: CASSFARGNSPLHF. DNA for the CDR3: TGTGCCAGCAGCTTTGCCAGGGGAAATTCACCCCTCCACTTT.

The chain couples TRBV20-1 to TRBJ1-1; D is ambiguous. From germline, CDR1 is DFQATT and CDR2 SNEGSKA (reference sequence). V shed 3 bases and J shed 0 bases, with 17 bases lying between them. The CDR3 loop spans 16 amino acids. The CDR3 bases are TGCAGTGCTAGTTTCGCGTCAGACTTGTTGAACACTGAAGCTTTCTTT. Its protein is CSASFASDLLNTEAFF.

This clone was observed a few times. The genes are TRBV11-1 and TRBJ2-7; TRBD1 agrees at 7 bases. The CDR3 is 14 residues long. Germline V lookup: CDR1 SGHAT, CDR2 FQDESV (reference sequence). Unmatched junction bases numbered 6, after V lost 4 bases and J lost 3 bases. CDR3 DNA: TGTGCCAGCAGCTCCAGGGGGAACTACTACGAGCAGTACTTC. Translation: CASSSRGNYYEQYF.

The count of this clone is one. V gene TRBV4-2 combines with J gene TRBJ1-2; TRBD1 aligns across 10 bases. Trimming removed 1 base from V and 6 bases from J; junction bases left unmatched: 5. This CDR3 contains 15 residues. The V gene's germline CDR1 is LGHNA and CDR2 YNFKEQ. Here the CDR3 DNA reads TGTGCCAGCAGCCAAGGCAGGGACAGGGGAAATGGCTACACCTTC. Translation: CASSQGRDRGNGYTF.

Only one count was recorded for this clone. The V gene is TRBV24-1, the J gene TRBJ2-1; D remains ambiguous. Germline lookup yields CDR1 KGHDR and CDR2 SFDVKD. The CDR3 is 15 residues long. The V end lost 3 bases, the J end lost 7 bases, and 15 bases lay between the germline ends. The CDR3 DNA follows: TGTGCCACCAGTGATCTTGCGGCCCAACAAAATGAGCAGTTCTTC. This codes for CATSDLAAQQNEQFF.

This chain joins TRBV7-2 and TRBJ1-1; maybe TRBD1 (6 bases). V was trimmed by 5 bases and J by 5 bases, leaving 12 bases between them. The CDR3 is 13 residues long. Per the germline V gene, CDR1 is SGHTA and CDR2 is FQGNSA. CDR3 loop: CASSIEGDTEAFF. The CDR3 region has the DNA TGTGCCAGCAGCATTGAGGGGGATACTGAAGCTTTCTTT.

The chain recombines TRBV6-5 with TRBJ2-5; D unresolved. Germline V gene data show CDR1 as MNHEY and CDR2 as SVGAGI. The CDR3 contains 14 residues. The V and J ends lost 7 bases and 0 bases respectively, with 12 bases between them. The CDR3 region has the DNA TGTGCCAGCAATTGGAGCTGGGACCAAGAGACCCAGTACTTC. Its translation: CASNWSWDQETQYF.